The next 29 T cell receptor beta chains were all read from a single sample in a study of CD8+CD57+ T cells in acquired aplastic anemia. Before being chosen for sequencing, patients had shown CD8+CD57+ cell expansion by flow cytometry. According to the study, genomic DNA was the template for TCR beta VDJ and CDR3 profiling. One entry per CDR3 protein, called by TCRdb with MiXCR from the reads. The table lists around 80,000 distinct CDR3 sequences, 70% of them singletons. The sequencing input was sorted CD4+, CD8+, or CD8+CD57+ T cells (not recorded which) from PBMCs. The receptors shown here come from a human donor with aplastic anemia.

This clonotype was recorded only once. The CDR3 DNA reads as TGCAGCGTTGAAAGTCTTGAAGCGGGAGACACCTACAATGAGCAGTTCTTC. Protein product: CSVESLEAGDTYNEQFF. The chain carries TRBV29-1 and TRBJ2-1; 8 bases agree with TRBD2. This CDR3 contains 17 residues. V trimming: 2 bases; J trimming: 2 bases; junction bases outside the gene matches: 11. Germline assignment: CDR1 SQVTM and CDR2 ANQGSEA.

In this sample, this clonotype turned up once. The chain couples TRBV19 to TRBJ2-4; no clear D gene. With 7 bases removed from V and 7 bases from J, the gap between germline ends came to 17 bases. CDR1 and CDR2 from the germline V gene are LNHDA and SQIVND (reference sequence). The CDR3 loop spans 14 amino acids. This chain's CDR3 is CASTVGALGNIQYF. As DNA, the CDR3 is TGTGCCAGTACCGTGGGCGCGCTCGGGAACATTCAGTACTTC.

The CDR3 DNA is TGTGCCACCAGCAGCTCCGAGCGGACCCTATACAATGAGCAGTTCTTC. Amino acid sequence: CATSSSERTLYNEQFF. The chain links TRBV15 to TRBJ2-1; D perhaps matches TRBD2 (5 bases). From germline, CDR1 is LNHNV and CDR2 YYDKDF (reference sequence). CDR3 size: 16 residues. The germline V and J ends were trimmed by 3 bases and 4 bases, with 16 bases remaining between them.

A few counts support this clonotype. The CDR3 DNA sequence: TGTGCCAGCAGCTCGGGAATGGGCTACACCTTC. This sequence encodes CASSSGMGYTF. This chain connects TRBV7-2 to TRBJ1-2; D is uncertain. The CDR3 spans 11 residues. Germline CDR1 SGHTA, CDR2 FQGNSA. V was trimmed by 4 bases and J by 8 bases, leaving 8 bases between them.

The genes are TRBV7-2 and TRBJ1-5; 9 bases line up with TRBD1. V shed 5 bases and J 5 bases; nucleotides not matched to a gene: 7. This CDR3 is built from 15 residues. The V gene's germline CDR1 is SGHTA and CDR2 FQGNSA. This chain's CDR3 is CASSHGGQGHQPQHF. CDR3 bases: TGTGCCAGCAGCCACGGGGGACAGGGCCATCAGCCCCAGCATTTT.

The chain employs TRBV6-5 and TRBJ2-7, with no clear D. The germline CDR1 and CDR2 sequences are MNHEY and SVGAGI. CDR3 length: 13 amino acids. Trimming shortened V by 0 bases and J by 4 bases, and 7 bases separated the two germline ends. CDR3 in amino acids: CASSYSTGYEQYF. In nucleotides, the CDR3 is TGTGCCAGCAGTTACTCGACGGGTTACGAGCAGTACTTC.

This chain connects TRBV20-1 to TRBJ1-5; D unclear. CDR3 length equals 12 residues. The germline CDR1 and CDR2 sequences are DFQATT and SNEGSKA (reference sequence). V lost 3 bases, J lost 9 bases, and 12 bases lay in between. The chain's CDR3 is CSARVLRGPQHF. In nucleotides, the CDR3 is TGCAGTGCTAGGGTGCTCCGTGGGCCCCAGCATTTT.

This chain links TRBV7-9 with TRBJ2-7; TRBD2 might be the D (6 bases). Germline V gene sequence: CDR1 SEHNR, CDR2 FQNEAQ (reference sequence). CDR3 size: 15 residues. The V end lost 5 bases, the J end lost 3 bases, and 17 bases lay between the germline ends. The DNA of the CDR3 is TGTGCCAGCAGCCAATCCCGGGACTCTCACTACGAGCAGTACTTC. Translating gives CASSQSRDSHYEQYF.

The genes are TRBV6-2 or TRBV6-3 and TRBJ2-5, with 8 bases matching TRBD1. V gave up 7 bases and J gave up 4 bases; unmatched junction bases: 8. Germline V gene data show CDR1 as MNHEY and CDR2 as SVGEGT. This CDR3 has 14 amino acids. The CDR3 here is CASIRSGQGETQYF. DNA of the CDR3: TGTGCCAGCATTCGAAGCGGACAGGGAGAGACCCAGTACTTC.

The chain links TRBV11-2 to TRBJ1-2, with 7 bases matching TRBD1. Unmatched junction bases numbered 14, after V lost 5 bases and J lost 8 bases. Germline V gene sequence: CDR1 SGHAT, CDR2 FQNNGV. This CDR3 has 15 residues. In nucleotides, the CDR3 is TGTGCCAGCAGCGGCACGTCGACAGGGCCCACGGGCTACACCTTC. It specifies CASSGTSTGPTGYTF.

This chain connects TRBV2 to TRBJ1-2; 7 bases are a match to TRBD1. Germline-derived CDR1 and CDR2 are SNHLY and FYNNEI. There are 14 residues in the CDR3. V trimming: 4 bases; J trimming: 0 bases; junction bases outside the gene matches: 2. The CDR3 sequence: CASSGQGSNYGYTF. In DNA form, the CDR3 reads TGTGCCAGCAGTGGACAGGGCTCTAACTATGGCTACACCTTC.

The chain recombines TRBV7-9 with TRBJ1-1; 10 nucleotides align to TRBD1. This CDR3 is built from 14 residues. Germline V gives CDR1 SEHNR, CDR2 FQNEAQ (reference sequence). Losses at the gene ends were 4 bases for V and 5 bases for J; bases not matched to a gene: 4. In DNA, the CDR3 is TGTGCCAGCAGCTCATTGGGACAGGGGACTGAAGCTTTCTTT. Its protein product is CASSSLGQGTEAFF.

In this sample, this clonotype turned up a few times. The CDR3 loop reads CASSERTAEQYF. The DNA of the CDR3 is TGTGCCAGCAGTGAAAGAACAGCCGAGCAGTACTTC. The V call is TRBV2, the J call TRBJ2-7; the D is unclear. V lost 2 bases and J lost 6, with 8 bases in between. The length of the CDR3 is 12 residues. The V gene's germline CDR1 is SNHLY and CDR2 FYNNEI.

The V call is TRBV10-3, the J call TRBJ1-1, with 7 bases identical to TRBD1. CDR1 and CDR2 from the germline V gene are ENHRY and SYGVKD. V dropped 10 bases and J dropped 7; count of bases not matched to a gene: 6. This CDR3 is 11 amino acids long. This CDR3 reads CASSPGGEAFF. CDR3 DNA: TGTGCCAGCTCACCAGGGGGTGAAGCTTTCTTT.

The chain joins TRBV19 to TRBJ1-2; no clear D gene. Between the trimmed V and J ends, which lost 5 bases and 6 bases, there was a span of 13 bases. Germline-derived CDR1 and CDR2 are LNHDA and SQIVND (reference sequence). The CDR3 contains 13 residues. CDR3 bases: TGTGCCAGTAGTCTACTACACAAGGATGGCTACACCTTC. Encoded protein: CASSLLHKDGYTF.

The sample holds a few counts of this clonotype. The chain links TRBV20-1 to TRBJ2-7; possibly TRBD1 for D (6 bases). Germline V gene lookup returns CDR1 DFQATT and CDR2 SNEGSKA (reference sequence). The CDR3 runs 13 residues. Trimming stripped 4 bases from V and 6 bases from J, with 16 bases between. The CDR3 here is CSATDRYGAEQYF. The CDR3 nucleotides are TGCAGTGCTACCGACAGGTACGGGGCCGAGCAGTACTTC.

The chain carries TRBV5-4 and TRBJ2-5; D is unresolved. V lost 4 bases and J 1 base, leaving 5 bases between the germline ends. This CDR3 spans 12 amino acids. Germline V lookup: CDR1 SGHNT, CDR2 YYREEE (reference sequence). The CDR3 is CASSVFQETQYF. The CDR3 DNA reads TGTGCCAGCAGCGTATTCCAAGAGACCCAGTACTTC.

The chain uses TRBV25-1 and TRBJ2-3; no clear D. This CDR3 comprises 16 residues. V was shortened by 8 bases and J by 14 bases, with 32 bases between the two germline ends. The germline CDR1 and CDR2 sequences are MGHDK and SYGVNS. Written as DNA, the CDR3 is TGTGCCAGCCTAGATAGTACGGGCTACAGATACGCAGTCCCGTATTTT. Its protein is CASLDSTGYRYAVPYF.

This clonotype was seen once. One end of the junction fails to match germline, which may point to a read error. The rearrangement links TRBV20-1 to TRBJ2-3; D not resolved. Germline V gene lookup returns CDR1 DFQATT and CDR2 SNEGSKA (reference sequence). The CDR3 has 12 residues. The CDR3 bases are TGCAGTGATAGAGATCTTGCGGAAGAGCAGTATTTT. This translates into CSDRDLAEEQYF.

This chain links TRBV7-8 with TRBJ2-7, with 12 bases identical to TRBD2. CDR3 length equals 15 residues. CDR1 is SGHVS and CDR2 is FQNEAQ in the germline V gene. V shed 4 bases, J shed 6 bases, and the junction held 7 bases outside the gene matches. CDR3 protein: CASSSLTSGSREQYF. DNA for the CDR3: TGTGCCAGCAGCTCCCTGACTAGCGGGAGTCGCGAGCAGTACTTC. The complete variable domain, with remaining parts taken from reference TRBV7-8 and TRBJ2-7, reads GAGVSQSPRYKVAKRGQDVALRCDPISGHVSLFWYQQALGQGPEFLTYFQNEAQLDKSGLPSDRFFAERPEGSVSTLKIQRTQQEDSAVYLCASSSLTSGSREQYFGPGTRLTVT.

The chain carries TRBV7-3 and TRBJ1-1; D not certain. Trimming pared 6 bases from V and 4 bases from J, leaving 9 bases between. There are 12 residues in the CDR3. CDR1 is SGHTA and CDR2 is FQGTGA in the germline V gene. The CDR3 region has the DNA TGTGCCAGCAGGATTCATGGCACTGAAGCTTTCTTT. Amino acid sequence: CASRIHGTEAFF.

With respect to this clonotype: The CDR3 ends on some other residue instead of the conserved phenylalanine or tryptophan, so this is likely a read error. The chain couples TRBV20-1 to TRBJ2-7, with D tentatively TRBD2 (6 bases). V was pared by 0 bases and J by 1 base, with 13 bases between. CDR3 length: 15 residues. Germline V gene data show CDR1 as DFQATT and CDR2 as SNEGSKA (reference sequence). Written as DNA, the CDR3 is TGCAGTGCTAGAGACCTTGGGACTGTTTCCTACGAGCAGTACCTC. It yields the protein CSARDLGTVSYEQYL.

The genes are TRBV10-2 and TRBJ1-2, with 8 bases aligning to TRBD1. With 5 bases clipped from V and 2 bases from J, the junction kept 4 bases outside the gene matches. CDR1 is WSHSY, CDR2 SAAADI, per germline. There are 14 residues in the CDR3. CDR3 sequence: CASSPQGGNYGYTF. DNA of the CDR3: TGCGCCAGCAGTCCACAGGGGGGGAACTATGGCTACACCTTC.

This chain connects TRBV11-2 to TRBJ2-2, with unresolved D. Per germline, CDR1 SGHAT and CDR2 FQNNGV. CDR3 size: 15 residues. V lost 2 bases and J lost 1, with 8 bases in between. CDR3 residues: CASSLLAVNTGELFF. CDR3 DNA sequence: TGTGCCAGCAGCTTATTAGCAGTGAACACCGGGGAGCTGTTTTTT.

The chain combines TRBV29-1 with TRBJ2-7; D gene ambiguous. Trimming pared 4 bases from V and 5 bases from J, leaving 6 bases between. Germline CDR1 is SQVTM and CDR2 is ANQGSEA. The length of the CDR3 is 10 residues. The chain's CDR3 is CSVVWNEQYF. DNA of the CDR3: TGCAGCGTTGTGTGGAACGAGCAGTACTTC.

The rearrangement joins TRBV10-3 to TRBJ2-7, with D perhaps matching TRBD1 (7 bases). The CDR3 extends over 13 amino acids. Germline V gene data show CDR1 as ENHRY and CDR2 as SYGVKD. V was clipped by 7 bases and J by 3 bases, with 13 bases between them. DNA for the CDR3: TGTGCCATCAATGGCGGGACAGACTACGAGCAGTACTTC. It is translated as CAINGGTDYEQYF.

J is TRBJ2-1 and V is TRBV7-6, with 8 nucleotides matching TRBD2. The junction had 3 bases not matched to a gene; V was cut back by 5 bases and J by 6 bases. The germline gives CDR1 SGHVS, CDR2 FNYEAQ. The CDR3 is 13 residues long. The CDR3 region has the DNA TGTGCCAGCAGCAACGGGAGGGCCAATGAGCAGTTCTTC. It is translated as CASSNGRANEQFF.

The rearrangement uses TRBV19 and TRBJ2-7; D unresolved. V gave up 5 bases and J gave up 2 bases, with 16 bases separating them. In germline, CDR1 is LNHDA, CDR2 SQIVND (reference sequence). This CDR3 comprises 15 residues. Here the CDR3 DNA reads TGTGCCAGTAGTTCAGCCTGGGATCGGCCCTACGAGCAGTACTTC. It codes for CASSSAWDRPYEQYF.

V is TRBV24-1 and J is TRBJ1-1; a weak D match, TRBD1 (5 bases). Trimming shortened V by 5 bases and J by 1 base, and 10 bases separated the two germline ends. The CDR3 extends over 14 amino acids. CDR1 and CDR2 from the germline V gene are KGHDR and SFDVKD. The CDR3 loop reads CATSGGVANTEAFF. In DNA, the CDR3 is TGTGCCACCAGTGGGGGGGTGGCGAACACTGAAGCTTTCTTT.